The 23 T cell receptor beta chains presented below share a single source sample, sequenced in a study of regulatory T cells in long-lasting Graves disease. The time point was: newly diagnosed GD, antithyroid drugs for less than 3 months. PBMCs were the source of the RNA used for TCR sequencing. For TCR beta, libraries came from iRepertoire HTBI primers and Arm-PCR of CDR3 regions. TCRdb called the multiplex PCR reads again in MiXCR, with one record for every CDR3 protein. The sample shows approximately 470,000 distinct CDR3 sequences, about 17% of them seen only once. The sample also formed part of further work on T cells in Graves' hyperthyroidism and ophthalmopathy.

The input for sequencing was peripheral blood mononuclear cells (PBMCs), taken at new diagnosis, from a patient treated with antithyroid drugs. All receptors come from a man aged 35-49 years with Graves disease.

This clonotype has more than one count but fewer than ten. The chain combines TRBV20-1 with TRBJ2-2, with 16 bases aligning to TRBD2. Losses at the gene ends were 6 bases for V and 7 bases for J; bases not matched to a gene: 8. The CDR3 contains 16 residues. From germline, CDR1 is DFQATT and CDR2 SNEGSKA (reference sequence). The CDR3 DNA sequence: TGCAGTGCGCCTCCGGGACTAGCGGGAGGGGGCGGGGAGCTGTTTTTT. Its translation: CSAPPGLAGGGGELFF.

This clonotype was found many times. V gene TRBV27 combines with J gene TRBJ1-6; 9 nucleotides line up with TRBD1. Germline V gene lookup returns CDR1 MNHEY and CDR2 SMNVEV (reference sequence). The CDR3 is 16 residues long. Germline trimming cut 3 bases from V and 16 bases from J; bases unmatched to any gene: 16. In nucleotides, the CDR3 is TGTGCCAGCAGTTTTATCCGCCCGGGACAGGGAGTACCTCTCCACTTT. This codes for CASSFIRPGQGVPLHF.

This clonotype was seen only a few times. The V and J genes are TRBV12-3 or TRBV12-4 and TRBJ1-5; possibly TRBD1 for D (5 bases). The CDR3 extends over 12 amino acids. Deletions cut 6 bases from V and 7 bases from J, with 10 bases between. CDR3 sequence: CASSSGQQPQHF. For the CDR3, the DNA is TGTGCCAGCAGCAGCGGACAACAGCCCCAGCATTTT.

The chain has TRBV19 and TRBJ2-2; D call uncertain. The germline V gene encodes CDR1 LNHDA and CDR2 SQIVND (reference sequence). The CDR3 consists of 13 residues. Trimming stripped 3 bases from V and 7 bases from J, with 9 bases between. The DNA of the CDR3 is TGTGCCAGTAGTATCCTCATAGGCGGGGAGCTGTTTTTT. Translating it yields CASSILIGGELFF.

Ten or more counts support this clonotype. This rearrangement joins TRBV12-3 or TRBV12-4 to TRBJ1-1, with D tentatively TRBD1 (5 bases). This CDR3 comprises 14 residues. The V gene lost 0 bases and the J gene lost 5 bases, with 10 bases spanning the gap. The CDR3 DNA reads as TGTGCCAGCAGTTTAGCGGGAAGGGGAACTGAAGCTTTCTTT. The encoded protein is CASSLAGRGTEAFF.

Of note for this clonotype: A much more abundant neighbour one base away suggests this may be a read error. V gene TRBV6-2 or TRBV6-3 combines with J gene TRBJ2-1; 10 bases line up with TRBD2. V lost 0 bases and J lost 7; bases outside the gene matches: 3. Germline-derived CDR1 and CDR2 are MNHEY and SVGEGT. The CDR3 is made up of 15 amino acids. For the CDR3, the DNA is TGTGCCAGCAGTTACTCACCAGCGGGAGGGAATGAGCAGTTCTTC. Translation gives CASSYSPAGGNEQFF.

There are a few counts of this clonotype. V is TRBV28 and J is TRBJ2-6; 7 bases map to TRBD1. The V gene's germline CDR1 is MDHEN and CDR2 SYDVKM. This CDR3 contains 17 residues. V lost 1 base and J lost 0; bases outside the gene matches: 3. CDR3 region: CASSLYQGVSGANVLTF. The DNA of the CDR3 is TGTGCCAGCAGTTTATATCAGGGGGTCTCTGGGGCCAACGTCCTGACTTTC.

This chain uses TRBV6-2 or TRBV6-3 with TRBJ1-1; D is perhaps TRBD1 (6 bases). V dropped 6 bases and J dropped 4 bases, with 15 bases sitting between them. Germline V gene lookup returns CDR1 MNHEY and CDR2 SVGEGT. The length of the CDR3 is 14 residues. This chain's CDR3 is CASRPLGHSTEAFF. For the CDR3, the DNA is TGTGCCAGCAGGCCACTGGGACACTCCACTGAAGCTTTCTTT.

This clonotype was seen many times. CDR3 residues: CASSLETLNTEAFF. Written as DNA, the CDR3 is TGTGCCAGCAGCTTAGAAACCTTGAACACTGAAGCTTTCTTT. The chain employs TRBV11-2 and TRBJ1-1; D unclear. The length of the CDR3 is 14 residues. From germline, CDR1 is SGHAT and CDR2 FQNNGV. The V gene lost 0 bases and the J gene lost 0 bases, with 5 bases spanning the gap.

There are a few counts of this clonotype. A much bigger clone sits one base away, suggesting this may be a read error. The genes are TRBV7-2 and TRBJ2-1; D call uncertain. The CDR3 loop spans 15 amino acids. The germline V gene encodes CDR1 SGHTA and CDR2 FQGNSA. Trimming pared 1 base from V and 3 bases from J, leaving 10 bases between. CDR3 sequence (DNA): TGTGCCAGCAGCTTAGGAGGTCACGACTACAATGAGCAGTTCTTC. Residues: CASSLGGHDYNEQFF.

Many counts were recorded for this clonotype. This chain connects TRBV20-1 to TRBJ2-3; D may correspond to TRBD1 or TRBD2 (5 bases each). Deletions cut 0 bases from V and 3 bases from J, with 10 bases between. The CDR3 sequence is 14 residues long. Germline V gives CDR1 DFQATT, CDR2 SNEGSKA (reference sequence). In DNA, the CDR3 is TGCAGTGCTAGAGATCCGGGACGGACAGATACGCAGTATTTT. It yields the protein CSARDPGRTDTQYF.

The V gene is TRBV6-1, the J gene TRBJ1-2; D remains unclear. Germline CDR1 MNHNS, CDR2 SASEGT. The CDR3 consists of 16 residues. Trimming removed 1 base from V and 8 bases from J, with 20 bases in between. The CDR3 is CASSEEAGTRSGGYTF. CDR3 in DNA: TGTGCCAGCAGTGAAGAGGCAGGAACCCGCTCCGGGGGCTACACCTTC.

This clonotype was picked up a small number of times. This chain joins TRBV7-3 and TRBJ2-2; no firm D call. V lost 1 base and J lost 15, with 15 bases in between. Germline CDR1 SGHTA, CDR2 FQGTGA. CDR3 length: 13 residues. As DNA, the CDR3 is TGTGCCAGCAGCTTAAGTGTGGCTAGTGTGTTGTTTTTT. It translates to CASSLSVASVLFF. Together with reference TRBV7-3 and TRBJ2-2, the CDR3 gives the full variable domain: GAGVSQTPSNKVTEKGKYVELRCDPISGHTALYWYRQSLGQGPEFLIYFQGTGAADDSGLPNDRFFAVRPEGSVSTLKIQRTERGDSAVYLCASSLSVASVLFFGEGSRLTVL.

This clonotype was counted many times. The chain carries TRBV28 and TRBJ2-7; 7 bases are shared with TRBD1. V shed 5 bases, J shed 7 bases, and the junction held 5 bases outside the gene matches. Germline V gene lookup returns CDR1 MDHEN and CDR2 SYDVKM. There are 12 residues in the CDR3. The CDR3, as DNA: TGTGCCAGCAGTGACAGGGTGGGGGAGCAGTACTTC. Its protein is CASSDRVGEQYF.

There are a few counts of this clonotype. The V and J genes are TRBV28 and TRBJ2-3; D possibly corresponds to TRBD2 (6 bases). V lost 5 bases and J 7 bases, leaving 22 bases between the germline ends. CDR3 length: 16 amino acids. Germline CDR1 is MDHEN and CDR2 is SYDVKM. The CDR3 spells CASSDTGTLKGYTQYF. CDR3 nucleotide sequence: TGTGCCAGCAGTGATACCGGGACTCTCAAGGGGTATACGCAGTATTTT.

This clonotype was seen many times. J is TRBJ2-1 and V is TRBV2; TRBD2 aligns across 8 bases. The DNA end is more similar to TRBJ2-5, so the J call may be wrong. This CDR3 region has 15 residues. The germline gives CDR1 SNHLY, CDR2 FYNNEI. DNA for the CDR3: TGTGCCAGCAGACCTGAGCGGGAGCGGGGGGAGACCCAGTACTTC. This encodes CASRPERERGETQYF.

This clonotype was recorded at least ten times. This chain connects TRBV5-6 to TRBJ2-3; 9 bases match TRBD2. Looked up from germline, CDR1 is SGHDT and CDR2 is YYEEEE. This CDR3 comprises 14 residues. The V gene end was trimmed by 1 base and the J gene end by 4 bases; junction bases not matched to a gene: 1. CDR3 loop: CASSLIAGADTQYF. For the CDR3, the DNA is TGTGCCAGCAGCTTGATAGCGGGAGCAGATACGCAGTATTTT.

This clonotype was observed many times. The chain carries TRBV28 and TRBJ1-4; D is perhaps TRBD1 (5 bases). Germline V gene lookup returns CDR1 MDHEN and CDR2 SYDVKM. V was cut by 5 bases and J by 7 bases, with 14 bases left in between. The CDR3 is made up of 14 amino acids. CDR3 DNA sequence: TGTGCCAGCAGTCGACGTGGGGGGAGTGAAAAACTGTTTTTT. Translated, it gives CASSRRGGSEKLFF.

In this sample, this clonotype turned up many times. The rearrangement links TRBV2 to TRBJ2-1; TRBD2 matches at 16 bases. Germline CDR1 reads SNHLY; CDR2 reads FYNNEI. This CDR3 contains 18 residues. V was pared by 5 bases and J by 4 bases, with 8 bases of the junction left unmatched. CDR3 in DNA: TGTGCCAGCAGTCCCGGGACTAGCGGGAGGGCCCGGTACAATGAGCAGTTCTTC. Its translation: CASSPGTSGRARYNEQFF. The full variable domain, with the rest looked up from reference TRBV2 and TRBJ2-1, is EPEVTQTPSHQVTQMGQEVILRCVPISNHLYFYWYRQILGQKVEFLVSFYNNEISEKSEIFDDQFSVERPDGSNFTLKIRSTKLEDSAMYFCASSPGTSGRARYNEQFFGPGTRLTVL.

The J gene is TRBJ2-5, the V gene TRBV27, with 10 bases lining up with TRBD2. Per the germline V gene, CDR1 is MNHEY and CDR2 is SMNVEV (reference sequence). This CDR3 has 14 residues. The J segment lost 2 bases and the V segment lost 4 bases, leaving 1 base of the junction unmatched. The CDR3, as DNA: TGTGCCAGCAGTTCTAGCGGGAGACAAGAGACCCAGTACTTC. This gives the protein CASSSSGRQETQYF.

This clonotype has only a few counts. CDR3 nucleotide sequence: TGTGCCAGCAGCCACCCAGGCCCGTACGGGTACGAGCAGTACTTC. Its protein product is CASSHPGPYGYEQYF. The chain recombines TRBV3-1 with TRBJ2-7; no reliable D call. CDR3 size: 15 residues. Germline CDR1 reads LGHDT; CDR2 reads YNNKEL (reference sequence). V lost 3 bases and J lost 4, with 16 bases in between.

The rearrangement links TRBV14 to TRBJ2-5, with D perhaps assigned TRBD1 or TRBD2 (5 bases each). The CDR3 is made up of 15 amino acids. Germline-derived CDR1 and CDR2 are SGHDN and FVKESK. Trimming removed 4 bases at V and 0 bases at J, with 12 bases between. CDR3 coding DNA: TGTGCCAGCAGCCCGGGACGGGTGGACCAAGAGACCCAGTACTTC. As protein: CASSPGRVDQETQYF.

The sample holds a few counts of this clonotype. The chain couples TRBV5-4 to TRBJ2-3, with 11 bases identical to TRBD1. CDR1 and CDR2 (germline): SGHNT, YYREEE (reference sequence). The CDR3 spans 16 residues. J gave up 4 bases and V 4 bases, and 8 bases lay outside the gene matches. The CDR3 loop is CASSRGQGDFADTQYF. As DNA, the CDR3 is TGTGCCAGCAGCCGGGGACAGGGGGATTTTGCAGATACGCAGTATTTT.